This TCR beta chain is drawn from a study of blood T cell repertoires in COVID-19. As for the study in general: Sites across the United States, Italy and Spain contributed samples from acute and convalescent COVID-19. T cells, B-cell-depleted T cells, or PBMCs provided the cDNA or gDNA that served as material.

The CDR3 length is 16 residues. The V and J ends lost 2 bases and 9 bases, in that order; junction bases with no gene match: 9. Germline-derived CDR1 and CDR2 are SNHLY and FYNNEI. In the source study's methods: Estimated nucleated cell counts came from reference gene primer amplification. Some clones are missing from TCRdb's copy, which holds only in-frame ones; the method was immunoSEQ multiplex PCR. D and trimming were read from the DNA, whereas the V and J calls and clone size are those reported in that table. In the table there are about 240,000 clones, roughly 80% of which are singletons. V usage is TRBV2 and J usage is TRBJ2-1, with TRBD1 identical over 11 bases. Sequenced sample: peripheral blood. This clonotype was sampled from a woman aged 18-29 years with acute or convalescent COVID-19. The CDR3 DNA reads as TGTGCCAGCAGTGAAATGACCTGGACAGGGGGCGGTGAGCAGTTCTTC. Translation: CASSEMTWTGGGEQFF.